This TCR beta chain comes out of a study of cytomegalovirus exposure and HLA in healthy donors. 60 Vbeta and 13 Jbeta primers were used in PCR. This table comes from immunoSEQ multiplex PCR, and its TCRdb copy is limited to in-frame clones, with some not included. The table includes under 200,000 clones, 70% to 80% detected once. The V end was cut by 3 bases, the J end by 4 bases, with 15 bases between. Looked up from germline, CDR1 is KGHSH and CDR2 is LQKENI. There are 15 residues in the CDR3. Sequenced: PBMCs. V is TRBV18 and J is TRBJ1-2, with a possible D match to TRBD1 (6 bases). The clonotype comes from a woman aged 25 to 45 in good health and CMV-seropositive. The CDR3 DNA reads as TGTGCCAGCTCACCCGGACAGTTTCAGGGCTATGGCTACACCTTC. Its protein product is CASSPGQFQGYGYTF.